This T cell receptor (beta chain) comes out of a study of identical twins. Template switching supplied a universal primer site; unique molecular identifiers were carried on the cDNA. TCRdb recomputed calls from the 5' RACE reads with MiXCR, one row per CDR3 protein. Of about 530,000 distinct CDR3 sequences in the sample, 13% to 15% were seen once. Notes on the study in general: Rather than following the same donors, the conclusions depended on cross-sectional statistical analysis.

Of note for this clonotype: Its antigen remains unidentified.

V gave up 5 bases and J gave up 5 bases; unmatched junction bases: 9. CDR3 length equals 15 residues. Germline CDR1 and CDR2: LNHDA and SQIVND (reference sequence). In addition, the sample was reused for a study of yellow fever vaccine responses in identical twins.

The clonotype originates from a woman aged 18-29 years in good health. Sequenced sample: CD4+ T cells sorted from blood. The V gene is TRBV19, the J gene TRBJ1-1; TRBD1 agrees at 9 bases. Here the CDR3 DNA reads TGTGCCAGTAGTCCCGGGACAGGGCGACAAACTGAAGCTTTCTTT. Its translation: CASSPGTGRQTEAFF.